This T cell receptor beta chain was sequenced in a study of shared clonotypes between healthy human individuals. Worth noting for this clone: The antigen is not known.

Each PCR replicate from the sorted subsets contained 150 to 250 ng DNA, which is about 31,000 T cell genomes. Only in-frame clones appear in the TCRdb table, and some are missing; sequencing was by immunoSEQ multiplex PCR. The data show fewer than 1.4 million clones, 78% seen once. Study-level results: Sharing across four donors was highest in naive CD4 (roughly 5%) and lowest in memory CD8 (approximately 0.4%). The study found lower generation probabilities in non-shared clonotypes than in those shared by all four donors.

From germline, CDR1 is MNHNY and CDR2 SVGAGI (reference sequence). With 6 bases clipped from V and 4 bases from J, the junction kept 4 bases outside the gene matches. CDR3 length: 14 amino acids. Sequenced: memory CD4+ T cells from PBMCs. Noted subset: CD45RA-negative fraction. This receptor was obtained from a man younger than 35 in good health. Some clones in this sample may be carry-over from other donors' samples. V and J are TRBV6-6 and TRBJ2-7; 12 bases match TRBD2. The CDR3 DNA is TGTGCCAGCAGACCTAGCGGGAGGGCATACGAGCAGTACTTC. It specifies CASRPSGRAYEQYF.